The present T cell receptor beta chain was sequenced within a study of shared T cell receptors in the human thymus. Some clones are missing from TCRdb's copy, which holds only in-frame ones; the method was immunoSEQ multiplex PCR. The data show 450,000 to 650,000 clones, 75% to 80% seen once. Between the trimmed V and J ends, which lost 5 bases and 8 bases, there was a span of 12 bases. The CDR3 is made up of 11 amino acids. Germline CDR1 and CDR2: DFQATT and SNEGSKA (reference sequence). These data were also filed under a second study, of human thymus T cells. This second report adds: Resections from corrective heart surgery supplied the thymus tissue.

The sequence came from a boy less than two years old with a congenital heart defect. This chain uses TRBV20-1 with TRBJ2-5, with no clear D. Sequencing was done on a sample of thymocytes. The CDR3 here is CSAVLPYTQYF. The CDR3 nucleotides are TGCAGTGCTGTTCTCCCTTATACCCAGTACTTC.